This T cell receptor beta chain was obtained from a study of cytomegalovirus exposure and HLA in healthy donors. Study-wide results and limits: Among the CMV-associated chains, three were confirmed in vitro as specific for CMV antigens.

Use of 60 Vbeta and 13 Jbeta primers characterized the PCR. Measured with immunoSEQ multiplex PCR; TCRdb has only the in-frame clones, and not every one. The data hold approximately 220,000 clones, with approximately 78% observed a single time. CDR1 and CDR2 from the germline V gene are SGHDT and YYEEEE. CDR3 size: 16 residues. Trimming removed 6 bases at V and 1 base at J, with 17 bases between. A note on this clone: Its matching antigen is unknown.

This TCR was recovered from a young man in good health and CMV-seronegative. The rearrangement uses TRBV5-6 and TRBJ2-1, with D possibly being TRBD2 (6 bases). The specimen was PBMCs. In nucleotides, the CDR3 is TGTGCCAGCACCGCCATAGGAGGGCAATCCTACAATGAGCAGTTCTTC. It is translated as CASTAIGGQSYNEQFF.